The source of this TCR beta chain is a study of T cells in narcolepsy (dated by TCRdb to between 2017 and 2018). About the full investigation: The study enrolled patients with narcolepsy type 1 or type 2 (NT1, NT2) together with healthy control donors. The study used TCR Vbeta sequencing to track clonotypes in blood and CSF while looking for autoreactive T cells in narcolepsy patients that target self-antigens of hypocretin neurons (hypocretin, TRIB2).

Libraries came from the immunoSEQ multiplex PCR assay. As stored in TCRdb, this immuneACCESS dataset retains in-frame rearrangements with V and J assigned. A fraction of the clones does not appear; measured against another copy, unresolved V genes explain less than half of the discrepancy, and the remainder lacks a known reason. The sample data list some 30,000 clones, and roughly 90% of these were observed just once. The top ten clones comprise about 0.8% of the sample. On the study overall, not on this receptor specifically: Autoreactive clonotypes were reported to be detected serially in the blood of the same patients and of different patients, but not in the blood of healthy controls. HCRT-specific and TRIB2-specific autoreactive clonotypes were highlighted in plots that compared CD4+ T cell clonotypes in CSF versus blood from the same patient. Some blood memory CD4+ repertoires from patients and controls contained no sequences matching autoreactive T cell clones. Patients and controls had comparable numbers of sequenced blood memory CD4+ clonotypes, averaging about 37,000 and 33,000, respectively.

Via the germline V gene, CDR1 is MDHEN and CDR2 SYDVKM. There are 15 amino acids in the CDR3, from cysteine to phenylalanine inclusive. Solely the CDR3 DNA is kept, with 45 bases framed from the first base. Relative to germline, V is missing 4 bases and J is missing 0 bases, with 4 bases of the junction outside any gene match. For TCR Vbeta sequencing, memory CD4+ T cells were sorted ex vivo from the peripheral blood of narcolepsy patients and healthy controls. This clone was seen just once. Its antigen remains unidentified. The sample holds no much larger clone one base away, and base qualities are not on file.

The rearrangement combines TRBV28 with TRBJ2-3; 7 junctional bases match TRBD2. The clonotype comes from a human donor with narcolepsy. Sequencing was carried out using CD45RA- memory CD4+ T cells from PBMCs. In the paper's terms, the cell subset or site label means: memory T cells sorted ex vivo from peripheral blood. The CDR3 is CASSSSAGSTDTQYF. The nucleotides are TGTGCCAGCAGTTCGTCAGCGGGAAGCACAGATACGCAGTATTTT.